Listed below are T cell receptor beta chains from one sample, sequenced in a study of blood T cells in healthy people across ages. TCRdb re-analysed the 5' RACE reads in MiXCR, keeping a single row per CDR3 protein. This table has 650,000 to 700,000 distinct CDR3 sequences, 52% appearing once. Sequences were obtained from blood. Source of these receptors: an elderly woman in good health. Each CDR3 is given with its conserved first and last residue. A D gene is named only where the DNA matches it firmly. Clone size is not always given. Where it is, it says once, few, many or a class for expanded clones.

clone size: NA
J gene: TRBJ2-7
D gene: TRBD1
V gene: TRBV6-2/TRBV6-3
CDR3 protein: CASSVRDRRSYEQYF
CDR3 DNA: TGTGCCAGCAGCGTCCGGGACAGGAGGTCCTACGAGCAGTACTTC

clone size: NA
J gene: TRBJ1-1
D gene: NA
V gene: TRBV6-1
CDR3 protein: CASSGTGTAEAFF
CDR3 DNA: TGTGCCAGCAGTGGTACAGGGACCGCAGAAGCTTTCTTT

clone size: once
J gene: TRBJ2-3
D gene: TRBD2
V gene: TRBV7-3
CDR3 protein: CASSLSGGATDTQYF
CDR3 DNA: TGTGCCAGCAGCTTGAGCGGGGGGGCGACAGATACGCAGTATTTT

clone size: NA
J gene: TRBJ2-3
D gene: TRBD1
V gene: TRBV11-2
CDR3 protein: CASSHNQGADTDTQYF
CDR3 DNA: TGTGCCAGCAGCCATAACCAGGGGGCAGACACAGATACGCAGTATTTT

clone size: NA
J gene: TRBJ2-5
D gene: NA
V gene: TRBV10-3
CDR3 protein: CAISDLARAQETQYF
CDR3 DNA: TGTGCCATCAGTGATTTGGCCAGGGCCCAAGAGACCCAGTACTTC

clone size: NA
J gene: TRBJ2-3
D gene: NA
V gene: TRBV14
CDR3 protein: CASSQERGNTQYF
CDR3 DNA: TGTGCCAGCAGCCAAGAAAGGGGAAATACGCAGTATTTT

clone size: NA
J gene: TRBJ2-1
D gene: NA
V gene: TRBV7-2
CDR3 protein: CASSLVLAGDEQFF
CDR3 DNA: TGTGCCAGCAGCTTAGTACTAGCAGGGGATGAGCAGTTCTTC

clone size: NA
J gene: TRBJ2-5
D gene: TRBD2
V gene: TRBV10-3
CDR3 protein: CAIRGLADQEAQYF
CDR3 DNA: TGTGCCATCAGGGGACTAGCGGATCAAGAGGCCCAGTACTTC

clone size: NA
J gene: TRBJ1-2
D gene: NA
V gene: TRBV29-1
CDR3 protein: CSVTVQQAFNYGYTF
CDR3 DNA: TGCAGCGTTACGGTTCAGCAGGCCTTTAACTATGGCTACACCTTC

clone size: NA
J gene: TRBJ2-3
D gene: NA
V gene: TRBV9
CDR3 protein: CASSVSGTADTQYF
CDR3 DNA: TGTGCCAGCAGCGTATCTGGGACCGCAGATACGCAGTATTTT

clone size: many
J gene: TRBJ1-2
D gene: NA
V gene: TRBV11-2
CDR3 protein: CASSGHGASYTF
CDR3 DNA: TGTGCCAGCAGTGGCCACGGGGCTAGCTACACCTTC

clone size: many
J gene: TRBJ2-1
D gene: NA
V gene: TRBV7-9
CDR3 protein: CASSLGSEAQFF
CDR3 DNA: TGTGCCAGCAGCTTAGGATCTGAAGCGCAGTTCTTC

clone size: NA
J gene: TRBJ1-1
D gene: NA
V gene: TRBV5-1
CDR3 protein: CASSGGMWNTEAFF
CDR3 DNA: TGCGCCAGCAGCGGCGGCATGTGGAACACTGAAGCTTTCTTT

clone size: NA
J gene: TRBJ2-1
D gene: TRBD1
V gene: TRBV5-1
CDR3 protein: CASSPRTGSDNEQFF
CDR3 DNA: TGCGCCAGCAGCCCCCGGACAGGGTCGGACAATGAGCAGTTCTTC

clone size: NA
J gene: TRBJ2-1
D gene: TRBD2
V gene: TRBV12-3/TRBV12-4
CDR3 protein: CASSFSPAGASWFF
CDR3 DNA: TGTGCCAGCAGTTTTAGTCCAGCGGGGGCATCGTGGTTCTTC

clone size: few
J gene: TRBJ2-1
D gene: TRBD2
V gene: TRBV7-9
CDR3 protein: CASSLVSGGAINEQFF
CDR3 DNA: TGTGCCAGCAGCTTAGTGAGCGGGGGGGCGATCAATGAGCAGTTCTTC

clone size: once
J gene: TRBJ2-4
D gene: TRBD1
V gene: TRBV4-3
CDR3 protein: CASSQDTGGAPKNIQYF
CDR3 DNA: TGCGCCAGCAGCCAAGATACAGGGGGCGCCCCCAAAAACATTCAGTACTTC

clone size: few
J gene: TRBJ2-2
D gene: NA
V gene: TRBV11-3
CDR3 protein: CASSLLAGELFF
CDR3 DNA: TGTGCCAGCAGCTTATTGGCCGGGGAGCTGTTTTTT

clone size: NA
J gene: TRBJ2-3
D gene: NA
V gene: TRBV14
CDR3 protein: CASTRQLTDTQYF
CDR3 DNA: TGTGCCAGCACCCGACAGCTTACAGATACGCAGTATTTT

clone size: few
J gene: TRBJ1-4
D gene: NA
V gene: TRBV7-6
CDR3 protein: CASSLRWGEKLFF
CDR3 DNA: TGTGCCAGCAGCCTACGATGGGGGGAAAAACTGTTTTTT

clone size: NA
J gene: TRBJ1-1
D gene: TRBD1
V gene: TRBV6-2/TRBV6-3
CDR3 protein: CASTDRAFEAFF
CDR3 DNA: TGTGCCAGCACCGACAGGGCATTTGAAGCTTTCTTT

clone size: NA
J gene: TRBJ1-1
D gene: NA
V gene: TRBV29-1
CDR3 protein: CSVYPFTEAFF
CDR3 DNA: TGCAGCGTTTACCCCTTTACTGAAGCTTTCTTT

clone size: NA
J gene: TRBJ2-7
D gene: TRBD1
V gene: TRBV5-1
CDR3 protein: CASSRGTGGQEQYF
CDR3 DNA: TGCGCCAGCAGCAGGGGGACAGGGGGGCAAGAGCAGTACTTC

clone size: NA
J gene: TRBJ2-3
D gene: NA
V gene: TRBV7-2
CDR3 protein: CASSSGYTDTQYF
CDR3 DNA: TGTGCCAGCAGCTCCGGCTATACAGATACGCAGTATTTT

clone size: many
J gene: TRBJ2-5
D gene: TRBD1
V gene: TRBV20-1
CDR3 protein: CSARSRGDRGETQYF
CDR3 DNA: TGCAGTGCTAGATCACGGGGGGACAGGGGAGAGACCCAGTACTTC

clone size: NA
J gene: TRBJ1-2
D gene: TRBD1
V gene: TRBV10-3
CDR3 protein: CAINNRDRGNYGYTF
CDR3 DNA: TGTGCCATCAATAACCGGGACAGGGGTAACTATGGCTACACCTTC

clone size: many
J gene: TRBJ2-3
D gene: TRBD2
V gene: TRBV10-3
CDR3 protein: CAISRGEHDTQYF
CDR3 DNA: TGTGCCATCAGTCGGGGGGAGCATGATACGCAGTATTTT

clone size: many
J gene: TRBJ2-7
D gene: NA
V gene: TRBV12-3/TRBV12-4
CDR3 protein: CASRAQLDSYEQYF
CDR3 DNA: TGTGCCAGCAGAGCCCAACTAGATTCCTACGAGCAGTACTTC

clone size: many
J gene: TRBJ2-7
D gene: TRBD1
V gene: TRBV4-1
CDR3 protein: CASSQSPTGGFYEQYF
CDR3 DNA: TGCGCCAGCAGCCAGTCCCCGACAGGGGGCTTCTACGAGCAGTACTTC

clone size: NA
J gene: TRBJ2-3
D gene: TRBD2
V gene: TRBV24-1
CDR3 protein: CATSDPSGQPLGDTQYF
CDR3 DNA: TGTGCCACCAGTGACCCTAGCGGGCAACCCCTGGGAGATACGCAGTATTTT

clone size: few
J gene: TRBJ2-7
D gene: TRBD1
V gene: TRBV20-1
CDR3 protein: CSAEDREKSYEQYF
CDR3 DNA: TGCAGTGCAGAGGACAGGGAGAAAAGCTACGAGCAGTACTTC

clone size: NA
J gene: TRBJ1-2
D gene: TRBD1
V gene: TRBV14
CDR3 protein: CASSQGTGATNYGYTF
CDR3 DNA: TGTGCCAGCAGCCAAGGGACAGGGGCTACTAACTATGGCTACACCTTC

clone size: NA
J gene: TRBJ2-3
D gene: TRBD2
V gene: TRBV7-3
CDR3 protein: CASSRTGTTTDTQYF
CDR3 DNA: TGTGCCAGCAGCCGGACGGGGACTACCACAGATACGCAGTATTTT

clone size: few
J gene: TRBJ1-2
D gene: NA
V gene: TRBV28
CDR3 protein: CASSLSLSRGYTF
CDR3 DNA: TGTGCCAGCAGTTTGAGCCTGAGCCGTGGCTACACCTTC

clone size: NA
J gene: TRBJ2-3
D gene: TRBD1
V gene: TRBV6-2/TRBV6-3
CDR3 protein: CASGKQGGYRTDTQYF
CDR3 DNA: TGTGCCAGCGGCAAACAGGGGGGATATAGGACAGATACGCAGTATTTT

clone size: NA
J gene: TRBJ2-7
D gene: TRBD2
V gene: TRBV7-2
CDR3 protein: CASSLGTIRYEQYF
CDR3 DNA: TGTGCCAGCAGCCTTGGGACTATTCGGTACGAGCAGTACTTC

clone size: NA
J gene: TRBJ2-7
D gene: NA
V gene: TRBV29-1
CDR3 protein: CSVGWGDEQYF
CDR3 DNA: TGCAGCGTTGGGTGGGGGGACGAGCAGTACTTC

clone size: NA
J gene: TRBJ2-3
D gene: NA
V gene: TRBV27
CDR3 protein: CASKSPVRTQYF
CDR3 DNA: TGTGCCAGCAAGTCCCCTGTACGTACGCAGTATTTT

clone size: few
J gene: TRBJ1-2
D gene: NA
V gene: TRBV11-2
CDR3 protein: CASSLSRGGFYGYTF
CDR3 DNA: TGTGCCAGCAGCTTATCTAGGGGAGGATTCTATGGCTACACCTTC

clone size: NA
J gene: TRBJ2-1
D gene: NA
V gene: TRBV5-1
CDR3 protein: CASSSGDRTNNEQFF
CDR3 DNA: TGCGCCAGCAGCTCAGGTGACAGGACGAACAATGAGCAGTTCTTC

clone size: NA
J gene: TRBJ2-7
D gene: NA
V gene: TRBV12-1
CDR3 protein: CASGAGTPSSYEQYF
CDR3 DNA: TGTGCCAGCGGAGCCGGGACTCCGAGCTCCTACGAGCAGTACTTC

clone size: NA
J gene: TRBJ1-6
D gene: TRBD1
V gene: TRBV15
CDR3 protein: CATAERQGGSPLHF
CDR3 DNA: TGTGCCACCGCGGAGAGGCAGGGGGGGTCACCCCTCCACTTT

clone size: many
J gene: TRBJ2-5
D gene: TRBD2
V gene: TRBV7-2
CDR3 protein: CASSLGTSGFQETQYF
CDR3 DNA: TGTGCCAGCAGTCTTGGGACTAGCGGGTTTCAAGAGACCCAGTACTTC

clone size: NA
J gene: TRBJ2-7
D gene: NA
V gene: TRBV29-1
CDR3 protein: CSVLRGNSYEQYF
CDR3 DNA: TGCAGCGTTCTCCGGGGGAATTCCTACGAGCAGTACTTC

clone size: few
J gene: TRBJ2-7
D gene: TRBD2
V gene: TRBV10-2
CDR3 protein: CASSELGASGSSYNEQYF
CDR3 DNA: TGCGCCAGCAGTGAGCTTGGGGCTAGCGGTAGCTCCTACAATGAGCAGTACTTC

clone size: NA
J gene: TRBJ2-3
D gene: TRBD2
V gene: TRBV5-1
CDR3 protein: CASSLAYLAGGGDTQYF
CDR3 DNA: TGCGCCAGCAGCTTGGCATATCTAGCGGGAGGAGGAGATACGCAGTATTTT

clone size: NA
J gene: TRBJ1-2
D gene: NA
V gene: TRBV28
CDR3 protein: CASSSSLGYTF
CDR3 DNA: TGTGCCAGCAGCTCCTCGTTGGGCTACACCTTC

clone size: NA
J gene: TRBJ2-5
D gene: TRBD2
V gene: TRBV7-9
CDR3 protein: CASITSGSSYGQYF
CDR3 DNA: TGTGCCAGCATTACTAGCGGAAGCTCCTACGGGCAGTACTTC

clone size: NA
J gene: TRBJ2-7
D gene: NA
V gene: TRBV28
CDR3 protein: CASSLLGTSYKRTQYF
CDR3 DNA: TGTGCCAGCAGCCTTTTGGGTACTAGCTACAAGAGAACCCAGTACTTC

clone size: many
J gene: TRBJ1-6
D gene: NA
V gene: TRBV12-3/TRBV12-4
CDR3 protein: CASSFVQNLSPLHF
CDR3 DNA: TGTGCCAGCAGTTTCGTACAAAATCTTTCACCCCTCCACTTT